This TCR beta chain was obtained from a study of cytomegalovirus exposure and HLA in healthy donors. This clone was counted only a few times. Its specificity is unknown. The primer mix had 60 Vbeta and 13 Jbeta primers. Sequencing used immunoSEQ multiplex PCR; TCRdb keeps in-frame clones, though not all of them. The sample holds 90,000 or so clones; just under 80% are singletons and the top ten take about 4.4%. Study outcomes and limitations: The classifier was said to identify cytomegalovirus status with high specificity and sensitivity.

Sequenced material: PBMCs. The receptor was derived from a male donor in good health and CMV-seropositive.

In DNA form, the CDR3 reads TGTGCCAGCAGCAAACAGGGGGCGAACACCGGGGAGCTGTTTTTT. Translation gives CASSKQGANTGELFF. The chain uses TRBV6-5 and TRBJ2-2, with 8 bases fitting TRBD1. CDR3 length: 15 residues. Germline V gene lookup returns CDR1 MNHEY and CDR2 SVGAGI. Unmatched junction bases numbered 3, after V lost 6 bases and J lost 0 bases.